The rows below give T cell receptor beta chains drawn from one sample of a study of blood T cell repertoires in COVID-19. Assay used: immunoSEQ multiplex PCR; TCRdb lists only in-frame clones, some missing. The data hold 400,000 to 550,000 clones, with approximately 90% observed a single time. Sequenced material: PBMCs or T cells enriched from blood (not recorded which). The source is a woman aged 18-29 years with acute COVID-19. CDR3s include the opening cysteine and the closing phenylalanine or tryptophan. The D gene is left open where the match is weak. Clone size is stated in some rows and not others, as once, few, many or a class when expanded.

V gene	D gene	clone size	J gene	CDR3 DNA	CDR3 protein
TRBV7-2	TRBD2	-	TRBJ2-3	TGTGCCAGCAGCTTCAGCGGGGGGAGAGGAGATACGCAGTATTTT	CASSFSGGRGDTQYF
TRBV4-1	-	-	TRBJ1-2	TGCGCCAGCAGCCATCCGATACAGGGAGCCTACACCTTC	CASSHPIQGAYTF
TRBV5-1	TRBD1	-	TRBJ1-6	TGCGCCAGCAGCTATTATAGACAGGGGGCTGATTCACCCCTCCACTTT	CASSYYRQGADSPLHF
TRBV6-6	-	-	TRBJ2-1	TGTGCCAGCAGGGGGGGATTAATCTCCTACAATGAGCAGTTCTTC	CASRGGLISYNEQFF
TRBV30	-	-	TRBJ2-1	TGTGCCTGGACTGAAAGAGGCGCAAGGTACAATGAGCAGTTCTTC	CAWTERGARYNEQFF
TRBV6-4	TRBD1	few	TRBJ1-2	TGTGCCACCCCCCGGAGACAGGGGTGTGGCTACACCTTC	CATPRRQGCGYTF
TRBV18	TRBD1	-	TRBJ1-2	TGTGCCAGCTCACGTGGACAGGGGACCCAATGGGGCTACACCTTC	CASSRGQGTQWGYTF
TRBV7-9	-	-	TRBJ1-2	TGTGCCAGCAGCTTTCCGACAGATTCTAACTATGGCTACACCTTC	CASSFPTDSNYGYTF
TRBV7-8	-	-	TRBJ2-4	TGTGCCAGCAGCTTAGCCGAGACCAAAAACATTCAGTACTTC	CASSLAETKNIQYF
TRBV5-8	-	-	TRBJ2-7	TGTGCCAGCAGCTTTTCCGGGAACTACGAGCAGTACTTC	CASSFSGNYEQYF
TRBV10-3	TRBD1	-	TRBJ1-1	TGTGCCATCAGGGGCGACAGGGTGAACACTGAAGCTTTCTTT	CAIRGDRVNTEAFF
TRBV7-9	-	-	TRBJ2-7	TGTGCCAGCAGCCCACGACTTACACCATACGAGCAGTACTTC	CASSPRLTPYEQYF
TRBV24-1	TRBD2	-	TRBJ2-3	TGTGCCACCAGTGACAGCGGGGGGCCCACAGATACGCAGTATTTT	CATSDSGGPTDTQYF
TRBV6-2/TRBV6-3	-	-	TRBJ2-7	TGTGCCAGCAGTTACTCGACAGTCTACGAGCAGTACTTC	CASSYSTVYEQYF
TRBV9	-	-	TRBJ1-5	TGTGCCAGCAGCGTAGGTTCAGGGAGCAATCAGCCCCAGCATTTT	CASSVGSGSNQPQHF
TRBV28	-	-	TRBJ2-7	TGTGCCAGCAGTTTATCCCGATCAGCGCAAGAAAACTACGAGCAGTACTTC	CASSLSRSAQENYEQYF
TRBV18	-	-	TRBJ2-2	TGTGCCAGCTCACAAAACACCCCGAACACCGGGGAGCTGTTTTTT	CASSQNTPNTGELFF
TRBV15	TRBD2	-	TRBJ2-2	TGTGCCACCAGCAGATGGGGGGGAGAAACCGGGGAGCTGTTTTTT	CATSRWGGETGELFF